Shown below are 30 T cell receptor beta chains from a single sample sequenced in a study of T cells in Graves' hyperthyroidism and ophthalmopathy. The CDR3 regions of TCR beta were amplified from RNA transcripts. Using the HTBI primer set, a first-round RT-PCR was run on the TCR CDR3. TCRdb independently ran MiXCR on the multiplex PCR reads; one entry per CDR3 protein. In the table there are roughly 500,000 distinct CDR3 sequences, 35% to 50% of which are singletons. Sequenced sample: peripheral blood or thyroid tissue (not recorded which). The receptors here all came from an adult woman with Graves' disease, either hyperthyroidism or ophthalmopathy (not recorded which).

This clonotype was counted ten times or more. CDR3 nucleotides: TGTGCCAGCAGCTTAAGTGTCCAGACCCAGTACTTC. Its translation: CASSLSVQTQYF. The chain has TRBV7-2 and TRBJ2-5; unclear D gene. The V end was cut by 2 bases, the J end by 6 bases, with 7 bases between. CDR1 and CDR2 from the germline V gene are SGHTA and FQGNSA. The CDR3 is made up of 12 amino acids.

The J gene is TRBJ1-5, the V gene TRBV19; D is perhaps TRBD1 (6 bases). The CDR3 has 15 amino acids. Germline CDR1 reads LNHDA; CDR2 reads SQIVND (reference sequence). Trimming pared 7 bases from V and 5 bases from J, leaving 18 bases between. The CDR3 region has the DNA TGTGCCAGTACCGTTCTCCGGGGGCCGCATCAGCCCCAGCATTTT. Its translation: CASTVLRGPHQPQHF.

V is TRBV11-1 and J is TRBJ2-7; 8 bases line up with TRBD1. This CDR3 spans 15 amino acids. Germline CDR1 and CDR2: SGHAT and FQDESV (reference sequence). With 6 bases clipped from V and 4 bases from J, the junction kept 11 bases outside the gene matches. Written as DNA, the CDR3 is TGTGCCAGCAGTTACTCGTACGACAGGGGATACGAGCAGTACTTC. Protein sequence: CASSYSYDRGYEQYF.

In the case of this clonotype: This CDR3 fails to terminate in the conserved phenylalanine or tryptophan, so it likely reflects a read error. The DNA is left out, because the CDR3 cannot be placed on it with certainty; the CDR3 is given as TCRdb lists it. The CDR3 is CASSLDGYGYTFGS. The V call is TRBV7-2, the J call TRBJ2-5. Germline loops: CDR1 SGHTA, CDR2 FQGNSA. The CDR3 comprises 14 residues, both ends counted.

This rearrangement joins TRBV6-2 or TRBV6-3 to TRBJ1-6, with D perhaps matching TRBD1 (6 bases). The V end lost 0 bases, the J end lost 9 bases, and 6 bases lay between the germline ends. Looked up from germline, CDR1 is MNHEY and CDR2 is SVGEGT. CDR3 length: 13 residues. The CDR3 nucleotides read TGTGCCAGCAGTTACTCGGACAGTTCACCCCTCCACTTT. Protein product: CASSYSDSSPLHF.

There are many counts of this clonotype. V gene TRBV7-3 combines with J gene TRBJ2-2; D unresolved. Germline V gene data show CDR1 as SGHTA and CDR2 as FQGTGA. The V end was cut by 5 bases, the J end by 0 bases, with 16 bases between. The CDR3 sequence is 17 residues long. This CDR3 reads CASSPMGSLANTGELFF. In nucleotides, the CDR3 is TGTGCCAGCAGCCCCATGGGTAGCCTCGCGAACACCGGGGAGCTGTTTTTT.

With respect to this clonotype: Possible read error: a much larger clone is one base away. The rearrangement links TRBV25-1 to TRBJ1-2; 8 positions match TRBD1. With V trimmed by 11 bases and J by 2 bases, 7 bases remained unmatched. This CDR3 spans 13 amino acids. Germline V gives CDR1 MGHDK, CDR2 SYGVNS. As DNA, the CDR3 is TGTGCCGGCGCACAGGGGGGCAACTATGGCTACACCTTC. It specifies CAGAQGGNYGYTF.

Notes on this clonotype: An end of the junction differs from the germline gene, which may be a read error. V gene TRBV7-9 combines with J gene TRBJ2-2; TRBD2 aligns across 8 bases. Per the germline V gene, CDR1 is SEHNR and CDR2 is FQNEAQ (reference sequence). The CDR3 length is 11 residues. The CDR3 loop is CASSASGGLFF. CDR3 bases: TGTGCCAGCAGCGCCAGCGGGGGGCTGTTTTTT.

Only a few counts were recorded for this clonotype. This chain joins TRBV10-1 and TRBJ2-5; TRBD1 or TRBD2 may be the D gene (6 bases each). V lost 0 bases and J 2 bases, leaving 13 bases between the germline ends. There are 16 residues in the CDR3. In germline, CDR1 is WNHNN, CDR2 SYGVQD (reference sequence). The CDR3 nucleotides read TGCGCCAGCAGTGAGTCGATTGCGGGGACACAAGAGACCCAGTACTTC. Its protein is CASSESIAGTQETQYF.

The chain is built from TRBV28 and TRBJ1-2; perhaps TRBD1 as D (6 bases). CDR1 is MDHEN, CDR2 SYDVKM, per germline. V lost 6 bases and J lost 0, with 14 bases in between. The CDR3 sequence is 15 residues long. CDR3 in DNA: TGTGCCAGCAGCACACAGGGCCGTCCTAACTATGGCTACACCTTC. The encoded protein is CASSTQGRPNYGYTF.

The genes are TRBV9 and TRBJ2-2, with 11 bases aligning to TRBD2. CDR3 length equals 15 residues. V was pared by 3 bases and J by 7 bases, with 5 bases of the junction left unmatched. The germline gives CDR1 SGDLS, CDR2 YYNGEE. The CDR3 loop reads CASSGGTSGSGELFF. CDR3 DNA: TGTGCCAGCAGCGGCGGGACTAGCGGAAGCGGGGAGCTGTTTTTT. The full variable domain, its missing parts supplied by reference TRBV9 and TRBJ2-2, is DSGVTQTPKHLITATGQRVTLRCSPRSGDLSVYWYQQSLDQGLQFLIQYYNGEERAKGNILERFSAQQFPDLHSELNLSSLELGDSALYFCASSGGTSGSGELFFGEGSRLTVL.

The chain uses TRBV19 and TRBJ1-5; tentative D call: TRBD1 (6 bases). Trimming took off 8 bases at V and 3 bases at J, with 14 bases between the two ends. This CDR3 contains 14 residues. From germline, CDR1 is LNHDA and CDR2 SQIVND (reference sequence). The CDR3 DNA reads TGTGCCAGTGCCCGAGGGGGAGCCAATCAGCCCCAGCATTTT. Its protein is CASARGGANQPQHF.

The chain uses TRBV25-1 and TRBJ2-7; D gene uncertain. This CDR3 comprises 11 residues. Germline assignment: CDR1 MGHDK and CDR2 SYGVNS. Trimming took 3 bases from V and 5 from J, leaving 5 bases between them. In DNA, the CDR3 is TGTGCCAGCAGTGACCCCCACGAGCAGTACTTC. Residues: CASSDPHEQYF.

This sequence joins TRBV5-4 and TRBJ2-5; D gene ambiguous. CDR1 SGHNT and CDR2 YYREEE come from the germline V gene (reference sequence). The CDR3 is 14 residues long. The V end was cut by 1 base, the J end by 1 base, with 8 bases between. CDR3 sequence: CASSLPDLQETQYF. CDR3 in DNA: TGTGCCAGCAGCTTGCCCGATCTCCAAGAGACCCAGTACTTC.

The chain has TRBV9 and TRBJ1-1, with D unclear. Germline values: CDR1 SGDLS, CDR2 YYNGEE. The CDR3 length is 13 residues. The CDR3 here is CARDRRRNTEAFF. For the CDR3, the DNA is TGTGCTAGAGATCGACGGAGGAACACTGAAGCTTTCTTT.

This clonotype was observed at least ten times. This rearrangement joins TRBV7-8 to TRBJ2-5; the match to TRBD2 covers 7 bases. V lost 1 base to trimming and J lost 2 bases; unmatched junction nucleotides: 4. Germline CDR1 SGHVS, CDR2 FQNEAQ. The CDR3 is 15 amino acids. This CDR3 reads CASSLGDYAQETQYF. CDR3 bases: TGTGCCAGCAGCTTAGGGGACTACGCACAAGAGACCCAGTACTTC.

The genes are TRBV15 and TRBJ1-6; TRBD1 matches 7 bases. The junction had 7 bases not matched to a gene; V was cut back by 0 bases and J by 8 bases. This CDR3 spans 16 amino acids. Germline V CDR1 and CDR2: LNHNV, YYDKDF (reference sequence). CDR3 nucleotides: TGTGCCACCAGCAGAGATCACGCAGGGGGAGATTCACCCCTCCACTTT. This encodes CATSRDHAGGDSPLHF. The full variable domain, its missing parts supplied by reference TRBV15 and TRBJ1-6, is DAMVIQNPRYQVTQFGKPVTLSCSQTLNHNVMYWYQQKSSQAPKLLFHYYDKDFNNEADTPDNFQSRRPNTSFCFLDIRSPGLGDTAMYLCATSRDHAGGDSPLHFGNGTRLTVT.

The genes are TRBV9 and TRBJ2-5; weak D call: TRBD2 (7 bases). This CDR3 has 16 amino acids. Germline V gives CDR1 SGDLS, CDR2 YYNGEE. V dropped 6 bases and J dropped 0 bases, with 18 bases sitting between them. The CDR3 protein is CASTEGGDPYQETQYF. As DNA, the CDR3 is TGTGCCAGCACCGAGGGGGGGGACCCGTACCAAGAGACCCAGTACTTC. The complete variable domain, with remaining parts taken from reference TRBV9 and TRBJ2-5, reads DSGVTQTPKHLITATGQRVTLRCSPRSGDLSVYWYQQSLDQGLQFLIQYYNGEERAKGNILERFSAQQFPDLHSELNLSSLELGDSALYFCASTEGGDPYQETQYFGPGTRLLVL.

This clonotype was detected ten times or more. For the CDR3, the DNA is TGTGCCAGCAGCCAAGGACAAGGGGCGGGAGACGGGGAGCTGTTTTTT. Amino acid sequence: CASSQGQGAGDGELFF. The J gene is TRBJ2-2, the V gene TRBV14; 7 bases match TRBD2. The germline gives CDR1 SGHDN, CDR2 FVKESK. J gave up 7 bases and V 1 base, and 9 bases lay outside the gene matches. The CDR3 sequence is 16 residues long.

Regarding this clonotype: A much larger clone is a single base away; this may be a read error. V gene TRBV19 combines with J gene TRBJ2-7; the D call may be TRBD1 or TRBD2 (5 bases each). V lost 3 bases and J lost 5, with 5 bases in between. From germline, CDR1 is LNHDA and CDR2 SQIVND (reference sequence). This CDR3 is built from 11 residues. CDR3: CASSMGDEQYF. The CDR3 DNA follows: TGTGCCAGTAGTATGGGGGACGAGCAGTACTTC.

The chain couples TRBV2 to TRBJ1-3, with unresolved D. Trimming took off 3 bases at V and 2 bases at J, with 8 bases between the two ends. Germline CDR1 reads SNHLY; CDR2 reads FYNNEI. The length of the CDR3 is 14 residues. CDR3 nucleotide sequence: TGTGCCAGCAGTGAGGTTGGGCCTGGAAACACCATATATTTT. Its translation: CASSEVGPGNTIYF.

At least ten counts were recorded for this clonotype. The CDR3 spells CASSLQGGTNQPQHF. CDR3 DNA sequence: TGTGCCAGCAGCTTACAGGGGGGGACTAATCAGCCCCAGCATTTT. The gene calls are TRBV7-2 and TRBJ1-5; TRBD1 matches at 7 bases. Trimming removed 2 bases from V and 4 bases from J; junction bases left unmatched: 5. The germline gives CDR1 SGHTA, CDR2 FQGNSA. CDR3 length: 15 amino acids.

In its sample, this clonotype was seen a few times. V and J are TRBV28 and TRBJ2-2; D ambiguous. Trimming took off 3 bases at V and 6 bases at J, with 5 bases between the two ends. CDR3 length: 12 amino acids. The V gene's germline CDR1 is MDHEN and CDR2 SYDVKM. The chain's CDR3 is CASSLTSGELFF. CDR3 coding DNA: TGTGCCAGCAGTTTGACTTCCGGGGAGCTGTTTTTT.

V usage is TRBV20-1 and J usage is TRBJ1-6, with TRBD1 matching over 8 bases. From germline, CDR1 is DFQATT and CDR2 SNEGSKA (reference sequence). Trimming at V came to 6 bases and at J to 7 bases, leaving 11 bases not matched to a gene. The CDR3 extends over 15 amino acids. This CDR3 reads CSATRGQGHNSPLHF. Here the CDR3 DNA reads TGCAGTGCCACTAGAGGACAGGGACACAATTCACCCCTCCACTTT.

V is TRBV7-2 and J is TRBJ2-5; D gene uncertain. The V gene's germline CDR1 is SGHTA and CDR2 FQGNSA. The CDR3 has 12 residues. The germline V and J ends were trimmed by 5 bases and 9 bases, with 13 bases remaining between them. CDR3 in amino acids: CASSQRNQPQYF. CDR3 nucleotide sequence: TGTGCCAGCAGCCAAAGAAATCAGCCCCAGTACTTC. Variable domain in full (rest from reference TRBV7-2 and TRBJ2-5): GAGVSQSPSNKVTEKGKDVELRCDPISGHTALYWYRQSLGQGLEFLIYFQGNSAPDKSGLPSDRFSAERTGGSVSTLTIQRTQQEDSAVYLCASSQRNQPQYFGPGTRLLVL.

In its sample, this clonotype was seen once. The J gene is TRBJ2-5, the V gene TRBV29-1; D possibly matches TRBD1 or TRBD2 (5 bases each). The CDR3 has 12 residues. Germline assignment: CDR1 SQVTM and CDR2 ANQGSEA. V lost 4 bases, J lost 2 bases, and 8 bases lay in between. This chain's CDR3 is CSVGGVQETQYF. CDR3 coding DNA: TGCAGCGTTGGAGGGGTACAAGAGACCCAGTACTTC.

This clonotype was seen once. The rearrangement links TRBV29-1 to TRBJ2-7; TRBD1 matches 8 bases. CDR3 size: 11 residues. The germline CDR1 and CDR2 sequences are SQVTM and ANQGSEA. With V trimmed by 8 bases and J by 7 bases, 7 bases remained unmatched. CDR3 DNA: TGCAGCTTAACAGGGGGTAATGAGCAGTACTTC. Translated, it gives CSLTGGNEQYF.

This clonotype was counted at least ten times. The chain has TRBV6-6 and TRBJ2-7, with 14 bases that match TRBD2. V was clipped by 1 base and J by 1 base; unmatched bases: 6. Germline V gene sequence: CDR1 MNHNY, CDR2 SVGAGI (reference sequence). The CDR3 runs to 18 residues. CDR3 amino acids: CASSYFGTSGSSSYEQYF. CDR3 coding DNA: TGTGCCAGCAGTTACTTCGGGACTAGCGGGAGTTCGTCCTACGAGCAGTACTTC.

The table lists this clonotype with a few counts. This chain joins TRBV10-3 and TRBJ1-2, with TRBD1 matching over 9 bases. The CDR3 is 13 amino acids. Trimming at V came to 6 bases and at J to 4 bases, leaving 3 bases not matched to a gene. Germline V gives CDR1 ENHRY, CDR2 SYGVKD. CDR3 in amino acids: CAIRGQGPYGYTF. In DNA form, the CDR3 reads TGTGCCATCAGGGGACAGGGTCCCTATGGCTACACCTTC.

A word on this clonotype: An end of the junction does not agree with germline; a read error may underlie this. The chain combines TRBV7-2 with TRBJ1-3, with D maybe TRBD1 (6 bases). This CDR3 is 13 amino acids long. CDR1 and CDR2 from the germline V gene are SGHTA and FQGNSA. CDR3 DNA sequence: TGCGCCAGCAGCTATGACAGGGGAAACACCATATATTTT. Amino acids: CASSYDRGNTIYF. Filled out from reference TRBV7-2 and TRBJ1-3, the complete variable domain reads GAGVSQSPSNKVTEKGKDVELRCDPISGHTALYWYRQSLGQGLEFLIYFQGNSAPDKSGLPSDRFSAERTGGSVSTLTIQRTQQEDSAVYLCASSYDRGNTIYFGEGSWLTVV.